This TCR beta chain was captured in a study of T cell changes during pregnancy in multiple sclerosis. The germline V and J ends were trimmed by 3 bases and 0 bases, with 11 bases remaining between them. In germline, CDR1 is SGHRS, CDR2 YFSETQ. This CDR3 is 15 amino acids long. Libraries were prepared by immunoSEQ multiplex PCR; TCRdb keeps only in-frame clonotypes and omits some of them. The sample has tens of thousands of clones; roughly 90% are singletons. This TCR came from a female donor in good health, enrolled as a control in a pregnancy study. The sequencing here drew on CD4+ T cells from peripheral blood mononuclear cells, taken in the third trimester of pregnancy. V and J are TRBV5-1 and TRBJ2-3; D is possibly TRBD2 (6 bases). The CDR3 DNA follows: TGCGCCAGCAGCTCGGGACTCTCTAGCACAGATACGCAGTATTTT. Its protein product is CASSSGLSSTDTQYF. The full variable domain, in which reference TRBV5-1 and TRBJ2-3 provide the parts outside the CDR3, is KAGVTQTPRYLIKTRGQQVTLSCSPISGHRSVSWYQQTPGQGLQFLFEYFSETQRNKGNFPGRFSGRQFSNSRSEMNVSTLELGDSALYLCASSSGLSSTDTQYFGPGTRLTVL.